Listed below are T cell receptor beta chains from one sample, sequenced in a study of brain T cells in children with intractable seizures. Sequencing used immunoSEQ multiplex PCR; TCRdb keeps in-frame clones, though not all of them. The sample includes about 80,000 clones, about 90% of them seen just once. The material sequenced was peripheral blood, taken at surgery. The receptor source for this set is a girl aged 2-10 years with Rasmussen encephalitis and intractable seizures. The CDR3 runs from the conserved cysteine through the conserved F or W.

j_call v_call cdr3_aa
TRBJ2-3 TRBV18 CASSPANSADTQYF
TRBJ2-1 TRBV19 CASSWMSGRANEQFF
TRBJ2-7 TRBV30 CAWSVLVGDAYEQYF
TRBJ1-5 TRBV6-6 CASSPGKDGSNQPQHF
TRBJ2-7 TRBV30 CAWSEHRRRSYEQYF
TRBJ1-2 TRBV30 CAWSLTGPSNYGYTF
TRBJ1-3 TRBV27 CASRDSSGNTIYF
TRBJ1-2 TRBV5-4 CASSAIVGQSYGYTF
TRBJ2-1 TRBV7-9 CASSSRQGSSYNEQFF
TRBJ1-4 TRBV6-5 CASSSRENEKLFF
TRBJ2-1 TRBV19 CASSTTTGLGSYNEQFF
TRBJ2-4 TRBV6-1 CASSDSSGGDIIQYF
TRBJ2-3 TRBV2 CASSEALLFGGSTDTQYF
TRBJ2-4 TRBV11-2 CASSLADRGENIQYF
TRBJ2-3 TRBV7-7 CASSLGLSPDTQYF
TRBJ2-3 TRBV2 CASSDPGTDTDTQYF
TRBJ1-1 TRBV5-4 CASSLGDSYTEAFF
TRBJ1-3 TRBV5-6 CASSITGGLSGNTIYF
TRBJ2-5 TRBV19 CASSPGTSGSRETQYF
TRBJ1-5 TRBV15 CATSRTPRGRQPQHF
TRBJ2-5 TRBV27 CASSLGETQYF
TRBJ2-3 TRBV13 CASSLSPGRGTDTQYF